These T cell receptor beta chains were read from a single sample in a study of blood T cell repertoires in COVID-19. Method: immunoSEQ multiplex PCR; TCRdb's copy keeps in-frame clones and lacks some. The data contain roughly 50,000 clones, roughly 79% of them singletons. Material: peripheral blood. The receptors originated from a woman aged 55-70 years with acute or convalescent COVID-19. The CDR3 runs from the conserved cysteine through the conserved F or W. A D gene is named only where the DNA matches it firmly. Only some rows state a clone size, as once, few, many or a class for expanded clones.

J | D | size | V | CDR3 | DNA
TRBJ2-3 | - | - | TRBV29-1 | CSARRERGTDTQYF | TGCAGCGCCCGCCGGGAGAGGGGCACAGATACGCAGTATTTT
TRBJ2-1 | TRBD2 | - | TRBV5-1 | CASSGGLVEQFF | TGCGCCAGCAGCGGGGGACTAGTGGAGCAGTTCTTC
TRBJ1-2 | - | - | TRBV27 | CASSLTSNYGYTF | TGTGCCAGCAGTTTAACCAGTAACTATGGCTACACCTTC
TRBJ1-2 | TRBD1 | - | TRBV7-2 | CASSGLPQGGGGYTF | TGTGCCAGCAGCGGGCTGCCACAGGGGGGCGGTGGCTACACCTTC
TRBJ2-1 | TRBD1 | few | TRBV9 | CASSVGTGTYEQFF | TGTGCCAGCAGCGTCGGGACAGGGACCTATGAGCAGTTCTTC
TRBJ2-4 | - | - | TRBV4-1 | CASSQENRRGRDIQYF | TGCGCCAGCAGCCAAGAGAATCGGCGGGGTCGCGACATTCAGTACTTC
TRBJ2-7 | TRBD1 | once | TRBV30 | CAWRTGTGFYEQYF | TGTGCCTGGAGAACCGGGACAGGGTTCTACGAGCAGTACTTC
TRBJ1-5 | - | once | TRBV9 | CASSVGLKQPQHF | TGTGCCAGCAGCGTAGGCCTAAAGCAGCCCCAGCATTTT
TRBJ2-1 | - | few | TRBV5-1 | CASSAGTSNNEQFF | TGCGCCAGCAGCGCGGGGACGAGTAACAATGAGCAGTTCTTC
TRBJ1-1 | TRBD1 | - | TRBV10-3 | CAISDRGITEAFF | TGTGCCATCAGTGACAGGGGGATAACTGAAGCTTTCTTT
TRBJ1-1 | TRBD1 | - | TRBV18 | CASSPPKGQGLSEAFF | TGTGCCAGCTCACCACCCAAGGGACAGGGGTTGTCCGAAGCTTTCTTT
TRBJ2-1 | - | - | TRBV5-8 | CASSLGQLSSYNEQFF | TGTGCCAGCAGCCTAGGACAGTTGAGCTCCTACAATGAGCAGTTCTTC
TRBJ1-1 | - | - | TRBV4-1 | CASSRGGILEAFF | TGCGCCAGCAGCAGGGGAGGGATCTTGGAAGCTTTCTTT
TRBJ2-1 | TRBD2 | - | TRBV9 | CASSVDGRGGYSEQFF | TGTGCCAGCAGCGTAGATGGGCGGGGGGGCTATTCTGAGCAGTTCTTC
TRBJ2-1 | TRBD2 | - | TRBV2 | CASSDLAGGRTYNEQFF | TGTGCCAGCAGTGATCTAGCGGGGGGAAGGACCTACAATGAGCAGTTCTTC
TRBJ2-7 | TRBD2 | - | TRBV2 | CASTLQASGGYEQYF | TGTGCCAGCACCCTCCAGGCTAGCGGGGGTTACGAGCAGTACTTC
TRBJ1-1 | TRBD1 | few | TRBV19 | CASSRTGKTEAFF | TGTGCCAGTAGTCGGACAGGGAAAACTGAAGCTTTCTTT
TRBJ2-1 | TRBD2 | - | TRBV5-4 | CASSFRRENNEQFF | TGTGCCAGCAGCTTTAGGCGGGAGAATAATGAGCAGTTCTTC
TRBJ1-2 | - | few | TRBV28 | CASSLSTAYGYTF | TGTGCCAGCAGTTTATCAACAGCTTATGGCTACACCTTC
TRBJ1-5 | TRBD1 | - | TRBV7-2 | CASSPGGQPQHF | TGTGCCAGCAGTCCAGGGGGTCAGCCCCAGCATTTT
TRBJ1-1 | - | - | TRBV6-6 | CASNGGLDTEAFF | TGTGCCAGCAATGGGGGCCTGGACACTGAAGCTTTCTTT
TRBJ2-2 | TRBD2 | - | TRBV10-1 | CASSELAGGPGTGELFF | TGCGCCAGCAGTGAACTAGCGGGAGGGCCGGGCACCGGGGAGCTGTTTTTT
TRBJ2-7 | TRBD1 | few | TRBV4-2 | CASSQIRTGAYEQYF | TGTGCCAGCAGCCAAATTCGGACAGGAGCCTACGAGCAGTACTTC
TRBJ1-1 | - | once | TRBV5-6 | CASSDSVGQGLLNTEAFF | TGTGCCAGCAGCGACTCAGTGGGGCAGGGACTATTGAACACTGAAGCTTTCTTT
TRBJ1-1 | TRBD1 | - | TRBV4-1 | CASSNRDRGTEAFF | TGCGCCAGCAGCAACCGGGACAGGGGAACTGAAGCTTTCTTT
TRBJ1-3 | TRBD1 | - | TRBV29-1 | CSAGQGAGNTIYF | TGCAGCGCCGGACAGGGTGCAGGAAACACCATATATTTT
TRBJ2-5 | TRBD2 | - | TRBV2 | CASTVGGRGETQYF | TGTGCCAGCACGGTGGGAGGGAGGGGAGAGACCCAGTACTTC
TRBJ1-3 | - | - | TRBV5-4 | CASSLDRASGNTIYF | TGTGCCAGCAGCTTGGACAGGGCGTCTGGAAACACCATATATTTT
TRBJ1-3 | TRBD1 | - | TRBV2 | CASSERDRLWGNTIYF | TGTGCCAGCAGTGAAAGGGACAGGTTGTGGGGAAACACCATATATTTT
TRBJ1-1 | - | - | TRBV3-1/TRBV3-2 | CASNLKTGRTEAFF | TGTGCCAGCAACCTAAAAACAGGGCGGACTGAAGCTTTCTTT
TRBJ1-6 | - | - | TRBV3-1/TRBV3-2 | CASSQVLGTGHGSPLHF | TGTGCCAGCAGCCAAGTCCTCGGAACGGGACATGGTTCACCCCTCCACTTT
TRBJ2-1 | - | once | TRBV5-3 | CARSLVGGDRYNEQFF | TGTGCCAGAAGCTTGGTCGGCGGGGATCGCTACAATGAGCAGTTCTTC
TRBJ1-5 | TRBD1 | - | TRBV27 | CASGLGQNPNQPQHF | TGTGCCAGCGGCCTGGGACAGAATCCCAATCAGCCCCAGCATTTT
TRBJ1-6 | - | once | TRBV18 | CASSPKVPGNSPLHF | TGTGCCAGCTCACCAAAAGTTCCGGGTAATTCACCCCTCCACTTT
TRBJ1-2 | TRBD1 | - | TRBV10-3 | CATRTGGVEYGYTF | TGTGCCACACGGACAGGGGGCGTGGAGTATGGCTACACCTTC
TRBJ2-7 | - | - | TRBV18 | CASSPKDSSTYEQYF | TGTGCCAGCTCACCGAAGGACAGTAGTACCTACGAGCAGTACTTC
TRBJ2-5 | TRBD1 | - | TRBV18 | CASSRDSYQETQYF | TGTGCCAGCTCCCGGGACAGTTACCAAGAGACCCAGTACTTC
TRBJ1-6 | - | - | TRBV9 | CASSVSGQLYNSPLHF | TGTGCCAGCAGCGTCTCCGGACAGCTTTATAATTCACCCCTCCACTTT
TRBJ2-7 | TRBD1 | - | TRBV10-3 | CAISDPRDRGYEQYF | TGTGCCATCAGTGACCCCCGGGACAGGGGATACGAGCAGTACTTC
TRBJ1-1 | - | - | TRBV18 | CASSPPGRNTEAFF | TGTGCCAGCTCACCACCAGGGAGAAACACTGAAGCTTTCTTT
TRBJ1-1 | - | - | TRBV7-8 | CASSLRQRTEAFF | TGTGCCAGCAGTTTGAGACAGCGCACTGAAGCTTTCTTT
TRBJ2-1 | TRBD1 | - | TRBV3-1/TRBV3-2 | CASSDSDRALTYNEQFF | TGTGCCAGCAGCGACTCGGACAGGGCCCTCACCTACAATGAGCAGTTCTTC
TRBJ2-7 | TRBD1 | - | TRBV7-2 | CASSKRGQAFEQYF | TGTGCCAGCAGCAAACGAGGACAGGCCTTCGAGCAGTACTTC
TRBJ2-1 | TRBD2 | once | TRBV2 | CANPRSPSRAGGFYNEQFF | TGTGCCAACCCCAGGTCCCCATCGAGGGCGGGGGGTTTCTACAATGAGCAGTTCTTC
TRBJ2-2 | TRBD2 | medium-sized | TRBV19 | CASTTRLAENTGELFF | TGTGCCAGTACCACGCGGCTAGCGGAAAACACCGGGGAGCTGTTTTTT
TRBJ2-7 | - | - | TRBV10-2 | CASSVEYEQYF | TGCGCCAGCAGTGTTGAGTACGAGCAGTACTTC
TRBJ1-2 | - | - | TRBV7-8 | CASSPSGDYGYTF | TGTGCCAGCAGTCCCAGCGGGGACTATGGCTACACCTTC
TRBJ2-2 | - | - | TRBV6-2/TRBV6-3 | CASSYYGFSGTGELFF | TGTGCCAGCAGTTACTACGGATTTTCGGGCACCGGGGAGCTGTTTTTT